A single sample gave rise to the 25 T cell receptor beta chains below, sequenced in a study of cytomegalovirus exposure and HLA in healthy donors. The PCR contained 60 Vbeta and 13 Jbeta primers. Only in-frame clones appear in the TCRdb table, and some are missing; sequencing was by immunoSEQ multiplex PCR. The data show about 200,000 clones, with 75% to 90% seen just once and 1% to 1.5% held by the top ten. The specimen was PBMCs. Receptors originate from a man aged 25 to 40 in good health and CMV-seronegative.

The rearrangement links TRBV13 to TRBJ1-5; D is uncertain. This CDR3 region has 14 residues. Germline CDR1 reads PRHDT; CDR2 reads FYEKMQ (reference sequence). V gave up 4 bases and J gave up 5 bases, with 12 bases separating them. The CDR3 DNA reads as TGTGCCAGCAGCTCTCGACAAGGCCATCAGCCCCAGCATTTT. This translates into CASSSRQGHQPQHF. The whole variable domain, remainder taken from reference TRBV13 and TRBJ1-5, is AAGVIQSPRHLIKEKRETATLKCYPIPRHDTVYWYQQGPGQDPQFLISFYEKMQSDKGSIPDRFSAQQFSDYHSELNMSSLELGDSALYFCASSSRQGHQPQHFGDGTRLSIL.

CDR3 loop: CAISESASSLHEQYF. CDR3 bases: TGTGCCATCAGTGAGTCGGCTAGCTCCCTCCACGAGCAGTACTTC. The V gene is TRBV10-3, the J gene TRBJ2-7; D is possibly TRBD2 (5 bases). The CDR3 runs 15 residues. V lost 0 bases to trimming and J lost 5 bases, with 14 bases between them. Germline CDR1 and CDR2: ENHRY and SYGVKD.

The gene calls are TRBV7-2 and TRBJ2-1, with 8 bases that match TRBD1. The CDR3 totals 14 residues. J gave up 3 bases and V 6 bases, and 4 bases lay outside the gene matches. In germline, CDR1 is SGHTA, CDR2 FQGNSA. CDR3 amino acids: CASRGQGGYNEQFF. The CDR3 region has the DNA TGTGCCAGCAGAGGACAGGGTGGCTACAATGAGCAGTTCTTC.

The chain carries TRBV27 and TRBJ1-1, with a tentative D call TRBD1 (5 bases). Trimming stripped 4 bases from V and 5 bases from J, with 17 bases between. CDR3 length equals 15 residues. Germline V gene sequence: CDR1 MNHEY, CDR2 SMNVEV (reference sequence). This CDR3 is CASSSPWAGQTEAFF. For the CDR3, the DNA is TGTGCCAGCAGTTCCCCCTGGGCGGGGCAGACTGAAGCTTTCTTT.

A remark on this clone: The junction does not match germline at one end; this may be a read error. The J gene is TRBJ2-6, the V gene TRBV10-1, with D perhaps TRBD2 (7 bases). From germline, CDR1 is WNHNN and CDR2 SYGVQD (reference sequence). The CDR3 covers 15 residues. CDR3 in amino acids: CASSQGGVGANGLTF. CDR3 DNA: TGCGCCAGCAGCCAAGGGGGGGTAGGGGCCAACGGCCTGACTTTC.

This chain links TRBV15 with TRBJ2-2, with TRBD2 matching over 8 bases. The CDR3 totals 15 residues. The germline V gene has CDR1 LNHNV and CDR2 YYDKDF (reference sequence). Germline trimming cut 0 bases from V and 5 bases from J; bases unmatched to any gene: 2. CDR3 region: CATSRDPGGTGELFF. CDR3 in DNA: TGTGCCACCAGCAGAGATCCGGGGGGGACCGGGGAGCTGTTTTTT.

The chain joins TRBV7-9 to TRBJ1-4, with 11 bases lining up with TRBD1. This CDR3 is built from 15 residues. V shed 5 bases, J shed 7 bases, and the junction held 6 bases outside the gene matches. The V gene's germline CDR1 is SEHNR and CDR2 FQNEAQ (reference sequence). CDR3 amino acids: CASSQPGTGGEKLFF. As DNA, the CDR3 is TGTGCCAGCAGCCAACCCGGGACAGGGGGTGAAAAACTGTTTTTT.

This sequence joins TRBV25-1 and TRBJ2-3; TRBD1 matches 7 bases. Looked up from germline, CDR1 is MGHDK and CDR2 is SYGVNS. This CDR3 has 15 residues. V lost 7 bases, J lost 6 bases, and 13 bases stayed unmatched. The CDR3 here is CASTEGTAFSDTQYF. The CDR3 nucleotides are TGTGCCAGCACCGAAGGGACAGCATTCTCGGATACGCAGTATTTT.

The genes are TRBV18 and TRBJ1-3, with 8 bases fitting TRBD1. Germline V gives CDR1 KGHSH, CDR2 LQKENI. The ends lost 5 bases at V and 0 bases at J; junction bases unmatched: 3. CDR3 size: 15 residues. Here the CDR3 reads CASSFGQGSGNTIYF. CDR3 nucleotides: TGTGCCAGCTCATTCGGACAGGGCTCTGGAAACACCATATATTTT.

The chain employs TRBV19 and TRBJ1-1, with D tentatively TRBD1 (5 bases). The germline V and J ends were trimmed by 2 bases and 4 bases, with 11 bases remaining between them. Per the germline V gene, CDR1 is LNHDA and CDR2 is SQIVND (reference sequence). The CDR3 totals 14 residues. The CDR3 DNA sequence: TGTGCCAGTAGTATACCGGGGGAGGGCACTGAAGCTTTCTTT. Residues: CASSIPGEGTEAFF.

The chain uses TRBV7-9 and TRBJ1-1, with 7 nucleotides matching TRBD1. This CDR3 is built from 16 residues. V was pared by 7 bases and J by 6 bases, with 17 bases of the junction left unmatched. Germline V gives CDR1 SEHNR, CDR2 FQNEAQ (reference sequence). The CDR3 spells CASNPGRYRGSAEAFF. The CDR3 DNA reads TGTGCCAGCAACCCCGGAAGATACAGGGGAAGCGCTGAAGCTTTCTTT.

The rearrangement links TRBV6-5 to TRBJ2-3; weak D call: TRBD2 (6 bases). Germline lookup yields CDR1 MNHEY and CDR2 SVGAGI. Trimming pared 5 bases from V and 2 bases from J, leaving 14 bases between. CDR3 length: 15 residues. As DNA, the CDR3 is TGTGCCAGCAGTGGAAATAGCGGATACACAGATACGCAGTATTTT. Translated: CASSGNSGYTDTQYF.

This rearrangement joins TRBV12-5 to TRBJ2-5; D is unresolved. This CDR3 is 10 amino acids long. The germline V gene encodes CDR1 LGHNT and CDR2 FRNRAP. The V gene lost 8 bases and the J gene lost 5 bases, with 6 bases spanning the gap. CDR3 nucleotide sequence: TGTGCTAGTCTATGGGAGACCCAGTACTTC. It encodes CASLWETQYF.

This chain joins TRBV7-9 and TRBJ2-1; 8 bases align to TRBD1. Germline lookup yields CDR1 SEHNR and CDR2 FQNEAQ (reference sequence). Trimming at V came to 6 bases and at J to 3 bases, leaving 10 bases not matched to a gene. The CDR3 extends over 16 amino acids. The CDR3: CASRSKTGGFYNEQFF. DNA for the CDR3: TGTGCCAGCAGATCTAAAACAGGGGGTTTCTACAATGAGCAGTTCTTC.

CDR3: CASSQWPVDGYTF. Here the CDR3 DNA reads TGTGCCAGCAGCCAATGGCCAGTTGATGGCTACACCTTC. The chain is built from TRBV16 and TRBJ1-2; D is unresolved. CDR1 KGHSY and CDR2 FQNENV come from the germline V gene. The germline V and J ends were trimmed by 1 base and 6 bases, with 9 bases remaining between them. This CDR3 has 13 amino acids.

The chain uses TRBV19 and TRBJ2-3; possibly TRBD2 for D (7 bases). CDR1 and CDR2 (germline): LNHDA, SQIVND (reference sequence). Trimming pared 3 bases from V and 0 bases from J, leaving 13 bases between. There are 16 residues in the CDR3. The CDR3 loop reads CASSMRRGPSTDTQYF. CDR3 sequence (DNA): TGTGCCAGTAGTATGAGGCGGGGGCCTAGCACAGATACGCAGTATTTT.

The chain combines TRBV2 with TRBJ1-4; possibly TRBD1 for D (5 bases). The germline gives CDR1 SNHLY, CDR2 FYNNEI. Trimming removed 5 bases at V and 4 bases at J, with 11 bases between. The CDR3 has 14 residues. CDR3 bases: TGTGCCAGCAGTAAGACAGCCAATAATGAAAAACTGTTTTTT. It yields the protein CASSKTANNEKLFF.

This chain uses TRBV30 with TRBJ2-7; TRBD2 agrees at 7 bases. CDR1 is GTSNPN, CDR2 SVGIG, per germline (reference sequence). The CDR3 totals 15 residues. The V segment lost 1 base and the J segment 3 bases; nucleotides outside the gene matches: 9. Written as DNA, the CDR3 is TGTGCCTGGAGTGGGGGTGGGGGGGAATACTACGAGCAGTACTTC. Its protein is CAWSGGGGEYYEQYF.

V is TRBV9 and J is TRBJ2-7; maybe TRBD1 (5 bases). V shed 0 bases and J shed 3 bases, with 10 bases lying between them. The length of the CDR3 is 14 residues. CDR1 and CDR2 (germline): SGDLS, YYNGEE. The CDR3 sequence: CASSVGQGNYEQYF. The CDR3 region has the DNA TGTGCCAGCAGCGTAGGGCAGGGCAACTACGAGCAGTACTTC.

This clone was counted a single time. V is TRBV6-5 and J is TRBJ1-2; D remains unclear. CDR1 MNHEY and CDR2 SVGAGI come from the germline V gene. The CDR3 loop spans 13 amino acids. V was cut by 5 bases and J by 2 bases, with 9 bases left in between. CDR3 amino acids: CASSREANYGYTF. CDR3 DNA sequence: TGTGCCAGCAGTCGGGAGGCAAACTATGGCTACACCTTC.

This chain joins TRBV5-4 and TRBJ2-5, with 7 bases matching TRBD2. Losses at the gene ends were 1 base for V and 3 bases for J; bases not matched to a gene: 12. This CDR3 spans 17 amino acids. CDR1 is SGHNT, CDR2 YYREEE, per germline (reference sequence). This CDR3 is CASSLLGGVPLEETQYF. For the CDR3, the DNA is TGTGCCAGCAGCTTGTTGGGGGGGGTTCCGTTAGAAGAGACCCAGTACTTC.

The chain is built from TRBV19 and TRBJ1-5, with D possibly being TRBD1 (6 bases). The CDR3 covers 17 residues. Trimming stripped 8 bases from V and 0 bases from J, with 20 bases between. CDR1 is LNHDA, CDR2 SQIVND, per germline (reference sequence). DNA of the CDR3: TGTGCCAGTGCAATTGGGGGCCTGTCTTATAGCAATCAGCCCCAGCATTTT. It codes for CASAIGGLSYSNQPQHF.

The V gene is TRBV18, the J gene TRBJ2-7, with 8 bases lining up with TRBD1. J gave up 3 bases and V 3 bases, and 13 bases lay outside the gene matches. The CDR3 sequence is 17 residues long. Germline V gene data show CDR1 as KGHSH and CDR2 as LQKENI. This CDR3 reads CASSPSTGTGVLYEQYF. The CDR3 DNA reads as TGTGCCAGCTCACCGAGCACCGGGACAGGAGTACTCTACGAGCAGTACTTC.

This clone was seen only once. The J gene is TRBJ2-3, the V gene TRBV6-6; D is possibly TRBD2 (5 bases). The CDR3 runs to 14 residues. Germline V CDR1 and CDR2: MNHNY, SVGAGI (reference sequence). Trimming shortened V by 6 bases and J by 6 bases, and 16 bases separated the two germline ends. CDR3: CASSYWTALDTQYF. CDR3 coding DNA: TGTGCCAGCAGCTATTGGACTGCTTTGGATACGCAGTATTTT.

The gene calls are TRBV29-1 and TRBJ1-1; no definite D call. The V gene's germline CDR1 is SQVTM and CDR2 ANQGSEA. V dropped 7 bases and J dropped 6 bases, with 9 bases sitting between them. The CDR3 is 10 amino acids. CDR3 protein: CSAREAEAFF. The CDR3 DNA follows: TGCAGCGCGAGGGAGGCTGAAGCTTTCTTT. Combining the CDR3 with reference TRBV29-1 and TRBJ1-1 gives the whole variable domain SAVISQKPSRDICQRGTSLTIQCQVDSQVTMMFWYRQQPGQSLTLIATANQGSEATYESGFVIDKFPISRPNLTFSTLTVSNMSPEDSSIYLCSAREAEAFFGQGTRLTVV.